This is a list of T cell receptor beta chains from one sample in a study of cytomegalovirus exposure and HLA in healthy donors. TCRdb's copy holds only in-frame clones and misses some; the assay was immunoSEQ multiplex PCR. Altogether some 150,000 clones are present, over 75% being singletons, with the ten largest covering roughly 5.8%. The sequenced material came from PBMCs. The receptors were sampled from a man aged 35 to 55 in good health and CMV-seropositive. Each CDR3 is given with its conserved first and last residue. D genes are given only for firm matches. Size is stated for part of the rows, as once, few or many counts, or as a class when the clone is expanded.

size	D	J	V	CDR3	DNA
.	TRBD2	TRBJ2-7	TRBV19	CASRGTSSLTYEQYF	TGTGCCAGTAGGGGGACTAGTTCTTTGACCTACGAGCAGTACTTC
.	TRBD1	TRBJ2-7	TRBV5-1	CASSFGPRTGDHEQYF	TGCGCCAGCAGCTTTGGTCCGAGGACAGGGGACCACGAGCAGTACTTC
.	.	TRBJ2-4	TRBV5-4	CASSLETGGQNIQYF	TGTGCCAGCAGCTTGGAGACTGGAGGGCAAAACATTCAGTACTTC
.	TRBD2	TRBJ2-7	TRBV5-4	CASSLTPLSGRSFLEQYF	TGTGCCAGCAGCTTGACTCCACTTAGCGGGAGATCTTTTCTAGAGCAGTACTTC
.	.	TRBJ1-3	TRBV5-1	CASSPSGNGGTIYF	TGCGCCAGCAGCCCCAGTGGGAACGGGGGCACCATATATTTT
.	TRBD2	TRBJ2-1	TRBV13	CASSTLAGGFSYNEQFF	TGTGCCAGCAGCACACTAGCGGGAGGGTTCTCCTACAATGAGCAGTTCTTC
.	.	TRBJ2-1	TRBV12-5	CASERGGVYEQFF	TGTGCTAGTGAAAGGGGGGGGGTTTATGAGCAGTTCTTC
.	TRBD2	TRBJ2-7	TRBV7-2	CASRTSGSSYEQYF	TGTGCCAGCCGGACTAGCGGGAGCTCCTACGAGCAGTACTTC
.	TRBD1	TRBJ1-1	TRBV2	CASNRQGQNTEAFF	TGTGCCAGCAACAGACAGGGACAGAACACTGAAGCTTTCTTT
.	.	TRBJ1-1	TRBV11-3	CASSFAGEAFF	TGTGCCAGCAGCTTCGCGGGCGAAGCTTTCTTT
.	TRBD1	TRBJ2-3	TRBV5-1	CASSPGQGRTDTQYF	TGCGCCAGCAGCCCCGGACAGGGACGCACAGATACGCAGTATTTT
.	TRBD1	TRBJ2-7	TRBV19	CASRGDRTGGIYEQYF	TGTGCCAGTAGAGGCGACCGGACAGGGGGTATCTACGAGCAGTACTTC
.	.	TRBJ2-7	TRBV29-1	CSVRTPYSYEQYF	TGCAGCGTTCGGACACCCTACTCCTACGAGCAGTACTTC
.	TRBD2	TRBJ2-1	TRBV18	CASSPGRVKNEQFF	TGTGCCAGCTCACCTGGGAGGGTTAAGAATGAGCAGTTCTTC
.	.	TRBJ1-5	TRBV29-1	CSVASGAGNQPQHF	TGCAGCGTTGCCTCAGGGGCGGGCAATCAGCCCCAGCATTTT
.	TRBD1	TRBJ2-7	TRBV19	CASRSGQGKAYEQYF	TGTGCCAGTAGATCAGGACAGGGGAAGGCCTACGAGCAGTACTTC
.	TRBD2	TRBJ2-1	TRBV27	CASSVGRLAGSNEQFF	TGTGCCAGCAGTGTCGGAAGACTAGCGGGAAGCAATGAGCAGTTCTTC
few	.	TRBJ1-1	TRBV11-3	CASSQGFMNTEAFF	TGTGCCAGCAGCCAGGGGTTCATGAACACTGAAGCTTTCTTT
.	TRBD1	TRBJ2-7	TRBV7-9	CSSSPSGTGVSREQYF	TGTTCCAGCAGCCCATCCGGGACAGGGGTTTCGAGGGAGCAGTACTTC
.	TRBD1	TRBJ1-2	TRBV28	CASSLEDRVAGYTF	TGTGCCAGCAGTTTGGAGGACAGGGTGGCTGGCTACACCTTC
.	.	TRBJ2-1	TRBV19	CASTVRGYNEQFF	TGTGCCAGTACCGTCCGGGGGTACAATGAGCAGTTCTTC
.	TRBD1	TRBJ1-5	TRBV28	CASSAGQGRQPQHF	TGTGCCAGCAGTGCCGGACAGGGTCGTCAGCCCCAGCATTTT
.	TRBD1	TRBJ1-1	TRBV19	CASRDRENTEAFF	TGTGCCAGTAGGGACAGGGAGAACACTGAAGCTTTCTTT
.	TRBD2	TRBJ2-5	TRBV11-3	CASSSQWEGLETQYF	TGTGCCAGCAGCTCACAGTGGGAGGGCCTGGAGACCCAGTACTTC